The table lists the clone carrying this T cell receptor beta chain with many counts. The ends were cut back, 2 bases at V and 2 bases at J, with 8 bases in the middle. CDR1 and CDR2 (germline): MNHEY, SMNVEV (reference sequence). This CDR3 region has 14 residues. Time point given: patch test 3, about 24 weeks after DPC sensitization. Documented treatment: therapeutic diphenylcyclopropenone sensitization with weekly scalp DPC. The sample is drawn from a study of human T cells and chemical hapten exposure. The library labeled individual cDNA molecules by adding unique molecular identifiers to them. TCRdb itself ran the RACE reads through MiXCR, one entry per CDR3 protein. The sample has about 160,000 distinct CDR3 sequences; roughly 25% are singletons.

This sequence originates from a woman aged 18-29 years with alopecia areata. Some clones in this sample may be carry-over from other donors' samples. The chain combines TRBV27 with TRBJ2-3; D is unclear. The sample here was whole blood, taken in connection with sensitization to the hapten diphenylcyclopropenone (DPC). CDR3 region: CASSLDLPTDTQYF. The DNA for the CDR3 is TGTGCCAGCAGTTTAGACTTGCCCACAGATACGCAGTATTTT.